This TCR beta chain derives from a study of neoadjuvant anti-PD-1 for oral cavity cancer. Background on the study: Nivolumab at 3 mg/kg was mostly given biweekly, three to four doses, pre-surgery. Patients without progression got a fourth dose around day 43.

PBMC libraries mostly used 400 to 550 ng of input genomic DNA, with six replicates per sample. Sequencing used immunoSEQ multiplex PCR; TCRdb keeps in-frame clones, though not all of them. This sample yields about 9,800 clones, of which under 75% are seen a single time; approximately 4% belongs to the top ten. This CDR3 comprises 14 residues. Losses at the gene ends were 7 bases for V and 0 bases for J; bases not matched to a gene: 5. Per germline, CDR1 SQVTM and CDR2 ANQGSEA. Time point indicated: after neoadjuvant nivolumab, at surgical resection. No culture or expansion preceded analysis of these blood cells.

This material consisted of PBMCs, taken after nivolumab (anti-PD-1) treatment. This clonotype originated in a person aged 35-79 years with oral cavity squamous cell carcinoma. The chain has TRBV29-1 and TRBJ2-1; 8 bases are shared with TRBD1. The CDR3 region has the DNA TGCAGCGCCGGACAGGGCATCTCCTACAATGAGCAGTTCTTC. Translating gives CSAGQGISYNEQFF.